Described below is a single T cell receptor beta chain sequence and its context. Its antigen remains unknown. The data belong to a study of PD-1 blockade in classical Hodgkin lymphoma. About the research overall: Once every 2 weeks, patients received intravenous nivolumab at 3 mg/kg. Study-wide findings and caveats: Patients were excluded if nivolumab began under 1 year after ASCT (the autologous transplant). Patients who responded completely had about the same baseline diversity as newly diagnosed patients. Reports described newly diagnosed patients as having lower baseline TCR diversity than healthy donors.

Relapses following autologous stem cell transplantation were seen in all patients, with brentuximab vedotin exposure varying. V lost 4 bases, J lost 7 bases, and 14 bases lay in between. The germline V gene encodes CDR1 MNHEY and CDR2 SVGAGI. This CDR3 contains 14 residues. Measured with immunoSEQ multiplex PCR; TCRdb has only the in-frame clones, and not every one. The table has 25,000 to 30,000 clones, 86% seen once. The chain carries TRBV6-5 and TRBJ1-5; TRBD1 is a possible D gene (6 bases). The clonotype originates from a human donor with classical Hodgkin lymphoma. Source: peripheral blood mononuclear cells (PBMCs), taken at baseline. CDR3 nucleotide sequence: TGTGCCAGCAGTTTTACAGGGCTAGAACAGCCCCAGCATTTT. It encodes CASSFTGLEQPQHF.